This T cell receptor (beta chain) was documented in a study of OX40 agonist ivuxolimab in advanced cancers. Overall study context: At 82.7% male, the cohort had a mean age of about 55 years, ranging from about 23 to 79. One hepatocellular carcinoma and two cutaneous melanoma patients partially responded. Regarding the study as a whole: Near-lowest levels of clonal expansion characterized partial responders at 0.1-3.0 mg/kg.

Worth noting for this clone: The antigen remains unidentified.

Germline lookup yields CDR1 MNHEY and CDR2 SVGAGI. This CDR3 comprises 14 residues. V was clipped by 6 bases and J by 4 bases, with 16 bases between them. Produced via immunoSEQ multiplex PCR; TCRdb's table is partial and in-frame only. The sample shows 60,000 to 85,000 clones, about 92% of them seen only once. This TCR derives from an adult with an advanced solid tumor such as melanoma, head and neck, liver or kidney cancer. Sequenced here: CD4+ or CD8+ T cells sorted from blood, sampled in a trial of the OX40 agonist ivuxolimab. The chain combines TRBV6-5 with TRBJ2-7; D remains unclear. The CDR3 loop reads CASRQFDNRYEQYF. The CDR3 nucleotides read TGTGCCAGCAGACAATTTGACAATCGTTACGAGCAGTACTTC.